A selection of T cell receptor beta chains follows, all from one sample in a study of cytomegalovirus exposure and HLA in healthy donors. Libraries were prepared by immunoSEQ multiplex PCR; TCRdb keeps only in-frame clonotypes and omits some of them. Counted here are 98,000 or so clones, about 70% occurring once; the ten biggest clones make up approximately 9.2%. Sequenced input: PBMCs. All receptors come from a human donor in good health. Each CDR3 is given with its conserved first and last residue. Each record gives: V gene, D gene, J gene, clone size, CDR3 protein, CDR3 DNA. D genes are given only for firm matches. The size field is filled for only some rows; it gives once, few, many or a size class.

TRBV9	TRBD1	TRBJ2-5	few	CASSVRGTGFETQYF	TGTGCCAGCAGCGTACGAGGGACAGGGTTTGAGACCCAGTACTTC
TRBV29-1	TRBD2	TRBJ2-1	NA	CSVEPLGAGGYNEQFF	TGCAGCGTTGAACCCCTAGGCGCGGGAGGGTACAATGAGCAGTTCTTC
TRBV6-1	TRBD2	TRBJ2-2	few	CASSVPSSGRTGELFF	TGTGCCAGCAGTGTACCTTCTAGCGGGAGGACCGGGGAGCTGTTTTTT
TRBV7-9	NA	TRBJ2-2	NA	CASSTRTGYTGELFF	TGTGCCAGCAGCACAAGGACTGGTTACACCGGGGAGCTGTTTTTT
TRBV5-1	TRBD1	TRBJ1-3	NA	CASRLGQGLNTIYF	TGCGCCAGCAGGCTGGGACAGGGTCTGAACACCATATATTTT
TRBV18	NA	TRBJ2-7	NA	CASSPRQGSYEQYF	TGTGCCAGCTCACCACGCCAGGGATCCTACGAGCAGTACTTC
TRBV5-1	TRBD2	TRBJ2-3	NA	CASSSGLAGGPRTDTQYF	TGCGCCAGCAGCTCCGGACTAGCGGGAGGGCCAAGGACAGATACGCAGTATTTT
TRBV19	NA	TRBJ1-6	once	CASSIGGNSPLHF	TGTGCCAGTAGTATAGGCGGTAATTCACCCCTCCACTTT
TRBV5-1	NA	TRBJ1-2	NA	CASSLADSYGYTF	TGCGCCAGCAGCTTGGCGGACAGCTATGGCTACACCTTC
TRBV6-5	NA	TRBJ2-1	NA	CASSYYLDLEQFF	TGTGCCAGCAGTTACTATTTGGACTTAGAGCAGTTCTTC
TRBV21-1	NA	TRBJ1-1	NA	CASSKDPVGSTEAFF	TGTGCCAGCAGCAAAGACCCGGTGGGGAGCACTGAAGCTTTCTTT
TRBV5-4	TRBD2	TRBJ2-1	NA	CASSSGVGRASYNEQFF	TGTGCCAGCAGCTCCGGGGTGGGGAGGGCCTCCTACAATGAGCAGTTCTTC
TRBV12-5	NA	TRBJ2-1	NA	CASGLSPIPYNEQFF	TGTGCTAGTGGTTTGTCCCCAATCCCCTACAATGAGCAGTTCTTC
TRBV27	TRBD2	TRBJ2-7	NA	CASSVITSGGAYEQYF	TGTGCCAGCAGCGTTATTACTAGCGGCGGGGCCTACGAGCAGTACTTC
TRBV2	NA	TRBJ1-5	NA	CASSAPDRPSQPQHF	TGTGCCAGCAGTGCCCCAGACAGACCAAGCCAGCCCCAGCATTTT
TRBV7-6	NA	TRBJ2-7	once	CASSLQDSTYEQYF	TGTGCCAGCAGCTTACAGGATTCGACCTACGAGCAGTACTTC
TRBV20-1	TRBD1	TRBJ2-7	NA	CSAGGNYEQYF	TGCAGTGCAGGGGGCAACTACGAGCAGTACTTC
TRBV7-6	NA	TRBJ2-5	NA	CASSPSLTSLETQYF	TGTGCCAGCAGCCCATCACTTACTAGCTTGGAGACCCAGTACTTC
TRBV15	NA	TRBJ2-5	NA	CATSRDPVGGLRGETQYF	TGTGCCACCAGCAGAGATCCCGTCGGGGGGCTACGGGGGGAGACCCAGTACTTC
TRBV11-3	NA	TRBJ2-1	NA	CASSSLANNEQFF	TGTGCCAGCAGCTCCTTAGCGAACAATGAGCAGTTCTTC
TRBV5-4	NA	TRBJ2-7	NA	CASSLDGQGRYEQYF	TGTGCCAGCAGCTTGGATGGGCAGGGAAGATACGAGCAGTACTTC
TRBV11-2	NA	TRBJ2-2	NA	CASLGQNTGELFF	TGTGCCAGCCTGGGACAGAACACCGGGGAGCTGTTTTTT
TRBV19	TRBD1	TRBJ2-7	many	CASSIVGTGVDEQYF	TGTGCCAGTAGTATAGTGGGGACAGGGGTGGACGAGCAGTACTTC
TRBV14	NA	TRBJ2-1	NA	CASSQVRDLQFF	TGTGCCAGCAGCCAAGTGCGGGACTTGCAGTTCTTC
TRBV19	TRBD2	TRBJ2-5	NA	CASSLGQAGQETQYF	TGTGCCAGTAGTCTAGGGCAAGCGGGACAAGAGACCCAGTACTTC
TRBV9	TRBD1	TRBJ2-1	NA	CASSVATGQGQVNEQFF	TGTGCCAGCAGCGTAGCTACGGGACAGGGTCAAGTCAATGAGCAGTTCTTC
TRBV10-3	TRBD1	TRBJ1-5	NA	CAISETGEGNQPQHF	TGTGCCATCAGTGAGACAGGGGAGGGCAATCAGCCCCAGCATTTT